The 9 T cell receptor beta chains below come from one sample, sequenced in a study of T-cell reconstitution after alpha-beta-depleted transplantation in children. Unique molecular identifiers were built into the TCRbeta library. TCRdb redid the calling of the PCR reads with MiXCR, one entry per CDR3 protein. The data show about a million distinct CDR3 sequences, with about 30% seen just once and 25% to 35% held by the top ten. The material sequenced was PBMCs, mostly from graft donor cells, taken 360 days after TCRalphabeta/CD19-depleted stem cell transplant. These receptors all come from a boy under three years old who had a stem cell transplant for SCID, so the T cells may come from the graft donor.

V is TRBV20-1 and J is TRBJ1-5; no definite D call. The germline CDR1 and CDR2 sequences are DFQATT and SNEGSKA (reference sequence). V lost 5 bases, J lost 5 bases, and 7 bases lay in between. The CDR3 loop spans 11 amino acids. Here the CDR3 DNA reads TGCAGTGCTCGCGGGTATCAGCCCCAGCATTTT. This sequence encodes CSARGYQPQHF.

The CDR3 sequence: CASSVATGTGELFF. The CDR3 coding sequence is TGTGCCAGCAGCGTCGCCACAGGGACCGGGGAGCTGTTTTTT. The chain recombines TRBV7-3 with TRBJ2-2; D may be TRBD1 (6 bases). Germline values: CDR1 SGHTA, CDR2 FQGTGA. The CDR3 has 14 residues. With 5 bases removed from V and 5 bases from J, the gap between germline ends came to 12 bases.

The CDR3: CASSLWEILTSGGATAKNIQYF. Written as DNA, the CDR3 is TGTGCCAGCAGCTTATGGGAAATTCTCACTAGCGGGGGGGCGACGGCCAAAAACATTCAGTACTTC. The rearrangement links TRBV7-2 to TRBJ2-4, with 13 bases that match TRBD2. CDR3 length: 22 residues. J gave up 1 base and V 2 bases, and 17 bases lay outside the gene matches. CDR1 is SGHTA and CDR2 is FQGNSA in the germline V gene.

This clonotype was counted only a few times. The chain uses TRBV6-1 and TRBJ2-2; TRBD2 matches at 8 bases. After removal of 7 bases from V and 4 bases from J, the junction contained 8 bases not matched to a gene. The V gene's germline CDR1 is MNHNS and CDR2 SASEGT. This CDR3 has 15 residues. CDR3 in DNA: TGTGCCAGCAATCGCGGGGGGCGGAGCACCGGGGAGCTGTTTTTT. This gives the protein CASNRGGRSTGELFF.

The rearrangement joins TRBV2 to TRBJ1-5; D might be TRBD1 (5 bases). There are 15 residues in the CDR3. Trimming removed 0 bases from V and 4 bases from J, with 10 bases in between. Germline V gene data show CDR1 as SNHLY and CDR2 as FYNNEI. CDR3 protein: CASSEALGGNQPQHF. CDR3 coding DNA: TGTGCCAGCAGTGAAGCGCTTGGGGGGAATCAGCCCCAGCATTTT.

This clonotype showed up just a few times. J is TRBJ1-4 and V is TRBV6-5; 10 bases line up with TRBD1. Per the germline V gene, CDR1 is MNHEY and CDR2 is SVGAGI. The J segment lost 13 bases and the V segment lost 0 bases, leaving 11 bases of the junction unmatched. This CDR3 region has 16 residues. CDR3 residues: CASSYSIRQGASGLFF. Here the CDR3 DNA reads TGTGCCAGCAGTTACTCCATCCGACAGGGGGCGAGTGGACTGTTTTTT.

This sequence joins TRBV12-3 or TRBV12-4 and TRBJ2-7, with 9 bases fitting TRBD1. The CDR3 consists of 19 residues. V dropped 5 bases and J dropped 1; count of bases not matched to a gene: 18. CDR3 nucleotides: TGTGCCAGCAGTCCCTTAATTGGGGGTGGGACAGGGCTTTCCTACGAGCAGTACTTC. Translated, it gives CASSPLIGGGTGLSYEQYF.

This chain connects TRBV2 to TRBJ2-1; 14 nucleotides match TRBD2. Germline lookup yields CDR1 SNHLY and CDR2 FYNNEI. The CDR3 length is 18 residues. The trim removed 6 bases at V and 0 bases at J, leaving 7 bases unmatched. CDR3 in amino acids: CASRGLAGAYFSYNEQFF. The DNA of the CDR3 is TGTGCCAGCAGGGGACTAGCGGGGGCCTATTTCTCCTACAATGAGCAGTTCTTC. Full variable domain (outside the CDR3, taken from reference TRBV2 and TRBJ2-1): EPEVTQTPSHQVTQMGQEVILRCVPISNHLYFYWYRQILGQKVEFLVSFYNNEISEKSEIFDDQFSVERPDGSNFTLKIRSTKLEDSAMYFCASRGLAGAYFSYNEQFFGPGTRLTVL.

V is TRBV6-5 and J is TRBJ1-5, with D unclear. Looked up from germline, CDR1 is MNHEY and CDR2 is SVGAGI. The CDR3 is 14 amino acids. V dropped 0 bases and J dropped 5 bases, with 8 bases sitting between them. The DNA of the CDR3 is TGTGCCAGCAGTTACTCGGGCGGGGATCAGCCCCAGCATTTT. This translates into CASSYSGGDQPQHF.